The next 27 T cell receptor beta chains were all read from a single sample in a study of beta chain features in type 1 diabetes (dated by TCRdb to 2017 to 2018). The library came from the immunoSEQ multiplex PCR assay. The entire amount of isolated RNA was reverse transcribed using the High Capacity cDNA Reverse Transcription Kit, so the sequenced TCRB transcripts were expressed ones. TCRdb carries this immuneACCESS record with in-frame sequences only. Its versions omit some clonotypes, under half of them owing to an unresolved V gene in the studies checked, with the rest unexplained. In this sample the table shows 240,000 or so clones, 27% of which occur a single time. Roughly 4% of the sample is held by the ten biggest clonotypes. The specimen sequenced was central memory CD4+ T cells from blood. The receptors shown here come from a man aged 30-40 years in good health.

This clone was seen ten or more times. The CDR3 here is CASSRRATSGANVLTF. CDR3 sequence (DNA): TGTGCCAGCAGTCGAAGGGCTACCTCTGGGGCCAACGTCCTGACTTTC. V is TRBV2 and J is TRBJ2-6, with D uncertain. This CDR3 has 16 residues. The V and J ends lost 5 bases and 0 bases respectively, with 11 bases between them. Germline V gives CDR1 SNHLY, CDR2 FYNNEI.

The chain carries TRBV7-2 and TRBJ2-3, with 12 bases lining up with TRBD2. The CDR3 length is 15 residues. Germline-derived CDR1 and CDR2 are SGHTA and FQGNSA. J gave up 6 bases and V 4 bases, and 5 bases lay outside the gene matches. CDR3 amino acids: CASSYASGGVDTQYF. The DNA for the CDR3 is TGTGCCAGCAGCTATGCTAGCGGGGGGGTGGATACGCAGTATTTT.

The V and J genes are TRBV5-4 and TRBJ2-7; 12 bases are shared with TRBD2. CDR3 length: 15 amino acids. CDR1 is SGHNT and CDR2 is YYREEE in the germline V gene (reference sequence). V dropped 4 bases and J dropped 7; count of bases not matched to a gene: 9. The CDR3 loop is CASSPGLAGLGEQYF. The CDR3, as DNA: TGTGCCAGCAGCCCCGGACTAGCGGGATTAGGTGAGCAGTACTTC.

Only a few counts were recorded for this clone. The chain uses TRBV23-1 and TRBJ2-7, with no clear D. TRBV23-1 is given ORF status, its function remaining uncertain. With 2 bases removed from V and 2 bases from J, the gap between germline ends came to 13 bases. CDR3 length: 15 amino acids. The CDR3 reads CASSQPTRDAYEQYF. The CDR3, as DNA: TGCGCCAGCAGTCAACCGACCCGCGACGCCTACGAGCAGTACTTC.

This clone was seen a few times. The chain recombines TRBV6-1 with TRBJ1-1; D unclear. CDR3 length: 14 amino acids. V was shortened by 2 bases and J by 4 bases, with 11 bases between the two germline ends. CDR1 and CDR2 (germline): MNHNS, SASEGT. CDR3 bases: TGTGCCAGCAGTGAAATCGAGGGAGGCACTGAAGCTTTCTTT. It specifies CASSEIEGGTEAFF.

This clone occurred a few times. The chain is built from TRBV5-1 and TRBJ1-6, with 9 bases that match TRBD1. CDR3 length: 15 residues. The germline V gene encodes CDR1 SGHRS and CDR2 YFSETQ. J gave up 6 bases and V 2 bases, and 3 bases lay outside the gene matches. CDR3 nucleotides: TGCGCCAGCAGCTTCGGACAGGGGCCTAATTCACCCCTCCACTTT. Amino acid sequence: CASSFGQGPNSPLHF.

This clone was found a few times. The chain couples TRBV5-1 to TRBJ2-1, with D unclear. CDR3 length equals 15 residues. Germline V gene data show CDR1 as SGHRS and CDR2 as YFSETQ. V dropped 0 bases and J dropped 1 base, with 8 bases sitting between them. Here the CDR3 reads CASSLVRGSYNEQFF. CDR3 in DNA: TGCGCCAGCAGCTTGGTGCGTGGGTCCTACAATGAGCAGTTCTTC. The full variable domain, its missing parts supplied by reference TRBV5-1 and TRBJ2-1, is KAGVTQTPRYLIKTRGQQVTLSCSPISGHRSVSWYQQTPGQGLQFLFEYFSETQRNKGNFPGRFSGRQFSNSRSEMNVSTLELGDSALYLCASSLVRGSYNEQFFGPGTRLTVL.

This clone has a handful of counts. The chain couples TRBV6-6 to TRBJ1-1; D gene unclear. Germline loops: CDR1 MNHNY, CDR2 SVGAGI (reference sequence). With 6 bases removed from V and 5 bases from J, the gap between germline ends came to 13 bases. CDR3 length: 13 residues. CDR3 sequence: CASSFIVETEAFF. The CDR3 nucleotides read TGTGCCAGCAGCTTCATTGTTGAGACTGAAGCTTTCTTT.

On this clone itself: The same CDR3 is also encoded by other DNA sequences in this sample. CDR3 DNA sequence: TGTGCCATCAGTGAATCTAGCGGGGGTACCTACAATGAGCAGTTCTTC. Translated, it gives CAISESSGGTYNEQFF. The V and J genes are TRBV10-3 and TRBJ2-1; 10 bases align to TRBD2. J gave up 2 bases and V 3 bases, and 4 bases lay outside the gene matches. Germline loops: CDR1 ENHRY, CDR2 SYGVKD. This CDR3 region has 16 residues.

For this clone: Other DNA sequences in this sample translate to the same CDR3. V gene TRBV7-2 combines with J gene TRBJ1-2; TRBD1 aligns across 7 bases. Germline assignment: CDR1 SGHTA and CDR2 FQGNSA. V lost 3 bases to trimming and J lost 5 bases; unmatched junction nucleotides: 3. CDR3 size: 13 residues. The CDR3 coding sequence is TGTGCCAGCAGCTTGGGGACAGCTTATGGCTACACCTTC. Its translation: CASSLGTAYGYTF.

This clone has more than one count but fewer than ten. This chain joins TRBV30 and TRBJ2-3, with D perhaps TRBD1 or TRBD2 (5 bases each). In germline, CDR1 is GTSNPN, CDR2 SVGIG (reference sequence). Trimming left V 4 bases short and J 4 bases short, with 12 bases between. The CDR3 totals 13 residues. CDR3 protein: CAWTGRGADTQYF. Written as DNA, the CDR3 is TGTGCCTGGACCGGCCGAGGGGCAGATACGCAGTATTTT. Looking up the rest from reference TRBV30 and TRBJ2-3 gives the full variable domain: SQTIHQWPATLVQPVGSPLSLECTVEGTSNPNLYWYRQAAGRGLQLLFYSVGIGQISSEVPQNLSASRPQDRQFILSSKKLLLSDSGFYLCAWTGRGADTQYFGPGTRLTVL.

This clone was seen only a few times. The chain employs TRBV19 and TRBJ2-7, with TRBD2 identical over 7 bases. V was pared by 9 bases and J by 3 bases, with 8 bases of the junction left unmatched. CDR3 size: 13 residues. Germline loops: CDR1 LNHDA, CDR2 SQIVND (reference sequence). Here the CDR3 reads CASRERGRYEQYF. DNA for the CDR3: TGTGCCAGCCGCGAGCGGGGACGCTACGAGCAGTACTTC.

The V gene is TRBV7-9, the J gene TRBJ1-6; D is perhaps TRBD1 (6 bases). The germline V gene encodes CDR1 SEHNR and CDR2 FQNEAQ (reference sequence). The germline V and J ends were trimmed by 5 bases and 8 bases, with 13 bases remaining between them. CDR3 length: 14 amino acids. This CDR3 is CASSPGKGDSPLHF. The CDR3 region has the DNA TGTGCCAGCAGCCCCGGGAAGGGGGATTCACCCCTCCACTTT.

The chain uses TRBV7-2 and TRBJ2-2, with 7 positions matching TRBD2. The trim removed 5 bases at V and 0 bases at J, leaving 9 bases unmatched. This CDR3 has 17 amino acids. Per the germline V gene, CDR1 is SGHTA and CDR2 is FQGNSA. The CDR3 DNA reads TGTGCCAGCAGCCCGGGGGGTCGGGGGACGAACACCGGGGAGCTGTTTTTT. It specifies CASSPGGRGTNTGELFF.

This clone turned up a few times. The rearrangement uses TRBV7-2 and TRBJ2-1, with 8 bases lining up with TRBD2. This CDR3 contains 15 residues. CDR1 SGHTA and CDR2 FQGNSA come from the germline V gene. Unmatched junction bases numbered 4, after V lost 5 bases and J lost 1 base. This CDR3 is CASSPKRESYNEQFF. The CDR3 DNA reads TGTGCCAGCAGCCCGAAGCGGGAGTCCTACAATGAGCAGTTCTTC.

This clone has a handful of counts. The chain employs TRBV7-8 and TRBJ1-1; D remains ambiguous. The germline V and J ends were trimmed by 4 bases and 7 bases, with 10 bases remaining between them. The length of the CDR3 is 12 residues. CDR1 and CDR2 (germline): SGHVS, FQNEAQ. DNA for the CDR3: TGTGCCAGCAGCTCCCCCGGGTTTGAAGCTTTCTTT. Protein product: CASSSPGFEAFF. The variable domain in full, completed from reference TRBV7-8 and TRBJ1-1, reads GAGVSQSPRYKVAKRGQDVALRCDPISGHVSLFWYQQALGQGPEFLTYFQNEAQLDKSGLPSDRFFAERPEGSVSTLKIQRTQQEDSAVYLCASSSPGFEAFFGQGTRLTVV.

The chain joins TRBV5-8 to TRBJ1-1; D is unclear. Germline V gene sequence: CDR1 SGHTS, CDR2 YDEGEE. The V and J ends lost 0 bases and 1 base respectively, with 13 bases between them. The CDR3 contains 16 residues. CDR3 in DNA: TGTGCCAGCAGCTTGGGGCTGAGCAATAGGAACACTGAAGCTTTCTTT. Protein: CASSLGLSNRNTEAFF.

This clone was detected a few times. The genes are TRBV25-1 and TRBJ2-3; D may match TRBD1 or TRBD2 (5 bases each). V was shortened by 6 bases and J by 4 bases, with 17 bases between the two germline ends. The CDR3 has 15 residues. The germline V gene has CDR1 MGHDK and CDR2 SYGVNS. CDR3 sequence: CASSPGGRGSDTQYF. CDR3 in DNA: TGTGCCAGCAGCCCTGGGGGAAGGGGTTCAGATACGCAGTATTTT.

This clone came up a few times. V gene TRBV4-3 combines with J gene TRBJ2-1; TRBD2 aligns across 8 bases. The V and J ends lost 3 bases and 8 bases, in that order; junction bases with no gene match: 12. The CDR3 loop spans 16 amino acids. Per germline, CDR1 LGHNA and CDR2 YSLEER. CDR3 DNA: TGCGCCAGCAGCCATTCCGAGACTAGCGTTACCTATGAGCAGTTCTTC. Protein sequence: CASSHSETSVTYEQFF.

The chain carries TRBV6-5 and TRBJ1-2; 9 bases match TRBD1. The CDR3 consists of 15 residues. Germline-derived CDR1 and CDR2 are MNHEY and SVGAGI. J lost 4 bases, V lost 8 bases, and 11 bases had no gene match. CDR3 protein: CASGESGTGTYGYTF. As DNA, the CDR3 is TGTGCCAGCGGGGAGAGTGGGACAGGGACCTATGGCTACACCTTC.

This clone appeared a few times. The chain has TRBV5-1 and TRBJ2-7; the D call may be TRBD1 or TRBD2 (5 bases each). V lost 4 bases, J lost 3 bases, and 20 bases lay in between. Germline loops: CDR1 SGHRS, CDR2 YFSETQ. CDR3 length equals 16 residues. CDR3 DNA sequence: TGCGCCAGCAGCCGAGATACAGGTAGCCGGGACTACGAGCAGTACTTC. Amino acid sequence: CASSRDTGSRDYEQYF. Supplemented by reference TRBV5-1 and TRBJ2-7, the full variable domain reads KAGVTQTPRYLIKTRGQQVTLSCSPISGHRSVSWYQQTPGQGLQFLFEYFSETQRNKGNFPGRFSGRQFSNSRSEMNVSTLELGDSALYLCASSRDTGSRDYEQYFGPGTRLTVT.

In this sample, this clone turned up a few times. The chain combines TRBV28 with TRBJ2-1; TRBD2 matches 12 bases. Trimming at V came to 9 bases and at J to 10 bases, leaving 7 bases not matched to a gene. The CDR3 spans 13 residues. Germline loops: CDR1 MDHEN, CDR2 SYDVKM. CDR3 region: CASGTSGLREQFF. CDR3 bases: TGTGCCAGTGGGACTAGCGGGCTCCGGGAGCAGTTCTTC.

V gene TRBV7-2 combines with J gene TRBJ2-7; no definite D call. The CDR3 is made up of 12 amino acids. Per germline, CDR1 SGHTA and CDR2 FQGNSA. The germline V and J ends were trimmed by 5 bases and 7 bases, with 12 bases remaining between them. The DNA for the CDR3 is TGTGCCAGCAGCCTCTTAGCTGGGGAGCAGTACTTC. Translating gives CASSLLAGEQYF.

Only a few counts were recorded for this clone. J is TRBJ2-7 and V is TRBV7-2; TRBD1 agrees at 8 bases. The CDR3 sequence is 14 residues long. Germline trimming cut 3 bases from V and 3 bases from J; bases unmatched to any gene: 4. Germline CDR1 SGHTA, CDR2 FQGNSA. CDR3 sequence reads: CASSLAGGNYEQYF. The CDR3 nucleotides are TGTGCCAGCAGCTTGGCAGGGGGCAACTACGAGCAGTACTTC. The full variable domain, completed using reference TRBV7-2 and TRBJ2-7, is GAGVSQSPSNKVTEKGKDVELRCDPISGHTALYWYRQSLGQGLEFLIYFQGNSAPDKSGLPSDRFSAERTGGSVSTLTIQRTQQEDSAVYLCASSLAGGNYEQYFGPGTRLTVT.

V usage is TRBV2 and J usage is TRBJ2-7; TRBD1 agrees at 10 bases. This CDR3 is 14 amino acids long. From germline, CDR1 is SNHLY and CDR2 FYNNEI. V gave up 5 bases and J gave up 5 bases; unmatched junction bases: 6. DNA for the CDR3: TGTGCCAGCAGTCGGACAGGGGGTTTTGACGAGCAGTACTTC. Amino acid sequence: CASSRTGGFDEQYF.

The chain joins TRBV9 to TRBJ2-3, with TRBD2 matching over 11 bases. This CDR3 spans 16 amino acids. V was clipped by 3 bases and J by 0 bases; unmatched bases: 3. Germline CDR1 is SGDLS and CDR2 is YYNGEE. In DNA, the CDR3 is TGTGCCAGCAGCGGGGGACTAGCGGAGAGCACAGATACGCAGTATTTT. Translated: CASSGGLAESTDTQYF. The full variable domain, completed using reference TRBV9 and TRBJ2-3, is DSGVTQTPKHLITATGQRVTLRCSPRSGDLSVYWYQQSLDQGLQFLIQYYNGEERAKGNILERFSAQQFPDLHSELNLSSLELGDSALYFCASSGGLAESTDTQYFGPGTRLTVL.

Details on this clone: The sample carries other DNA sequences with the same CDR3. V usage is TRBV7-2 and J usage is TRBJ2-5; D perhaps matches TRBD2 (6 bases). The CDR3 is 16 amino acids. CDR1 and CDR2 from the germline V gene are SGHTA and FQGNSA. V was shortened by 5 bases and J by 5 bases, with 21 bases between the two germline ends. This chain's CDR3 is CASSPLGSGGRETQYF. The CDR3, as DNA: TGTGCCAGCAGCCCTTTAGGTAGCGGCGGTCGGGAGACCCAGTACTTC.